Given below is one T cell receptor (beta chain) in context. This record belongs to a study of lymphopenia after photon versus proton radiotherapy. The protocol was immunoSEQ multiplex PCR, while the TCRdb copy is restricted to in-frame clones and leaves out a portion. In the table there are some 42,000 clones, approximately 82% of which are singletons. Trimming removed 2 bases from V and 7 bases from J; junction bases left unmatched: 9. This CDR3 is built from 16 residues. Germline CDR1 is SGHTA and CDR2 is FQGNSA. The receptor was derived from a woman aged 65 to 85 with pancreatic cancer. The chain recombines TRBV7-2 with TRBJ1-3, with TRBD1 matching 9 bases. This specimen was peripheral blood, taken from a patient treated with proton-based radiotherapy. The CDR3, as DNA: TGTGCCAGCAGCTTATCGGGGACAGGGAGGATCAACACCATATATTTT. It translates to CASSLSGTGRINTIYF.